This T cell receptor (beta chain) comes out of a study of blood T cell repertoires in COVID-19. TCRdb keeps only in-frame clones here, not all; method: immunoSEQ multiplex PCR. Here the sample spans about 200,000 clones, approximately 88% being singletons. This CDR3 has 15 residues. Germline V gene lookup returns CDR1 MDHEN and CDR2 SYDVKM. Trimming removed 6 bases at V and 7 bases at J, with 21 bases between. This clone was seen just once. V gene TRBV28 combines with J gene TRBJ1-2; the D is unclear. The sequencing sample was made of peripheral blood. The receptor was isolated from a man aged 35 to 55 with acute or convalescent COVID-19. The CDR3 here is CASSLVVESRVGYTF. The CDR3 region has the DNA TGTGCCAGCAGCCTAGTTGTAGAATCCCGGGTTGGCTACACCTTC.